This entry lists 6 T cell receptor beta chains sequenced from one sample in a study of blood T cell repertoires in COVID-19. Clones were sequenced by immunoSEQ multiplex PCR, and TCRdb holds only the in-frame ones, with some missing. Among 150,000 to 200,000 clones listed, more than 85% were seen once. The material sequenced was peripheral blood. These receptors were taken from a man between 70 and 80 years old with active or convalescent COVID-19.

This sequence joins TRBV25-1 and TRBJ1-5; D is ambiguous. Trimming shortened V by 3 bases and J by 6 bases, and 9 bases separated the two germline ends. The CDR3 has 13 residues. In germline, CDR1 is MGHDK, CDR2 SYGVNS. The chain's CDR3 is CASSDLGGQPQHF. The CDR3 region has the DNA TGTGCCAGCAGTGATTTGGGAGGTCAGCCCCAGCATTTT.

The rearrangement joins TRBV6-6 to TRBJ1-6; possibly TRBD1 for D (5 bases). The CDR3 is made up of 14 amino acids. Germline V gene data show CDR1 as MNHNY and CDR2 as SVGAGI (reference sequence). Trimming shortened V by 0 bases and J by 7 bases, and 7 bases separated the two germline ends. The CDR3 nucleotides are TGTGCCAGCAGTTACTCCTCAGGGAATTCACCCCTCCACTTT. This sequence encodes CASSYSSGNSPLHF.

The rearrangement uses TRBV11-2 and TRBJ2-3, with D unclear. Looked up from germline, CDR1 is SGHAT and CDR2 is FQNNGV. Trimming left V 2 bases short and J 6 bases short, with 3 bases between. The CDR3 loop spans 11 amino acids. The DNA of the CDR3 is TGTGCCAGCAGCTTACGGGATACGCAGTATTTT. Residues: CASSLRDTQYF.

This clone was seen once. V and J are TRBV21-1 and TRBJ2-3; the table's D call, TRBD2, has no DNA check behind it. TRBV21-1 is listed as a pseudogene. The CDR3 contains 14 residues. In DNA form, the CDR3 reads TGTGCCCGTAGCGGGAGGGCCGTGACAGATACGCAGTATTTT. This codes for CARSGRAVTDTQYF.

The chain uses TRBV28 and TRBJ2-5; D possibly corresponds to TRBD1 (5 bases). The CDR3 totals 14 residues. V dropped 3 bases and J dropped 5 bases, with 13 bases sitting between them. Germline values: CDR1 MDHEN, CDR2 SYDVKM. CDR3 coding DNA: TGTGCCAGCAGTTTCAGTTTAGGGGTGGAGACCCAGTACTTC. It specifies CASSFSLGVETQYF.

The V gene is TRBV10-3, the J gene TRBJ2-7; TRBD2 matches 7 bases. The germline V gene encodes CDR1 ENHRY and CDR2 SYGVKD. The CDR3 loop spans 14 amino acids. After removal of 3 bases from V and 3 bases from J, the junction contained 5 bases not matched to a gene. The CDR3, as DNA: TGTGCCATCAGTGACCGCGGGGGAGGCTACGAGCAGTACTTC. Protein sequence: CAISDRGGGYEQYF.